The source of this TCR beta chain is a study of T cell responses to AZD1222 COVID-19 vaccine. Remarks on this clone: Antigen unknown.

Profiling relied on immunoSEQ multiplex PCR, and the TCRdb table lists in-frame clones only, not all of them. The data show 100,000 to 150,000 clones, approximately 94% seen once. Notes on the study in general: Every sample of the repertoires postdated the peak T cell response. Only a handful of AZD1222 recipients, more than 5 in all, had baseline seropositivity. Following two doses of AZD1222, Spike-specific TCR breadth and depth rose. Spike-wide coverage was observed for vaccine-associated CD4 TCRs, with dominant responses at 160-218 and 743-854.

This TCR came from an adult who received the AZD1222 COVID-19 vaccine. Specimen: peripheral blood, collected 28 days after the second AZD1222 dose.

The CDR3 bases are TGTGCCAGCTCACCAGGTGGAGGGTTTCGGGAAAAACTGTTTTTT. This translates into CASSPGGGFREKLFF. V usage is TRBV18 and J usage is TRBJ1-4; D remains ambiguous. This CDR3 comprises 15 residues. Trimming took 2 bases from V and 8 from J, leaving 15 bases between them. Germline CDR1 and CDR2: KGHSH and LQKENI.